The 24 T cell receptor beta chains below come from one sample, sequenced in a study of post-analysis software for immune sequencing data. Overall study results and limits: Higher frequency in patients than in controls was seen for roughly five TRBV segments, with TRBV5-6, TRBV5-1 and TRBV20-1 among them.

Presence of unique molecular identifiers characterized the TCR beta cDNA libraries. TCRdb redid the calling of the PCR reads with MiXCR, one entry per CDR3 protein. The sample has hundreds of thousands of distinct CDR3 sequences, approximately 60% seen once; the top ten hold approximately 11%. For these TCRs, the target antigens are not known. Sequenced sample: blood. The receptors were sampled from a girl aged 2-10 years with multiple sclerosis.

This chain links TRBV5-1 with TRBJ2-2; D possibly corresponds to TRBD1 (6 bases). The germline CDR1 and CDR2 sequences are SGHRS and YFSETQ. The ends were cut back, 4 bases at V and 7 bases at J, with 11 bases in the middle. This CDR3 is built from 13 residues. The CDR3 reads CASSRQEDGELFF. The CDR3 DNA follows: TGCGCCAGCAGCAGACAGGAGGACGGGGAGCTGTTTTTT.

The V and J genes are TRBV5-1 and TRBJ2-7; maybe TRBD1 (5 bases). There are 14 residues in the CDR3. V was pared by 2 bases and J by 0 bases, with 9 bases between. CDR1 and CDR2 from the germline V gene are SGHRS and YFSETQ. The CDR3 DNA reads TGCGCCAGCAGCTTCAGGGTGAGCTCCTACGAGCAGTACTTC. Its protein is CASSFRVSSYEQYF.

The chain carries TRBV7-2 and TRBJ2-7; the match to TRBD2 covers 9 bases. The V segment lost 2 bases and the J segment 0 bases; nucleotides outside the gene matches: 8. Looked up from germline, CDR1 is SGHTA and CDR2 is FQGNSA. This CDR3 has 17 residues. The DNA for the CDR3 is TGTGCCAGCAGCTTAAGGGCTAGCGGGGAGAGCTCCTACGAGCAGTACTTC. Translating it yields CASSLRASGESSYEQYF.

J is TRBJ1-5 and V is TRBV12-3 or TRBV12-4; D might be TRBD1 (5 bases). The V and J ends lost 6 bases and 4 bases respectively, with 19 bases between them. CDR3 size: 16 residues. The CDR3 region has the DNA TGTGCCAGCAGGTATGGGGGACCGCCGGGTAATCAGCCCCAGCATTTT. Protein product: CASRYGGPPGNQPQHF.

For the CDR3, the DNA is TGCGCCAGCTGTGACCCCCAGAACACTGAAGCTTTCTTT. Amino acids: CASCDPQNTEAFF. The J gene is TRBJ1-1, the V gene TRBV5-1, with D hard to call. V was cut by 7 bases and J by 1 base, with 11 bases left in between. The CDR3 contains 13 residues. The germline gives CDR1 SGHRS, CDR2 YFSETQ.

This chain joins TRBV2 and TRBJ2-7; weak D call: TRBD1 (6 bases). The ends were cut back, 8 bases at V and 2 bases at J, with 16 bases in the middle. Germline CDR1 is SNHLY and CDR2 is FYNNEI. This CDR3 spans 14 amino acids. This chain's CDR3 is CASYEGRGPYEQYF. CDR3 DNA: TGTGCCAGCTATGAGGGCAGGGGACCCTACGAGCAGTACTTC.

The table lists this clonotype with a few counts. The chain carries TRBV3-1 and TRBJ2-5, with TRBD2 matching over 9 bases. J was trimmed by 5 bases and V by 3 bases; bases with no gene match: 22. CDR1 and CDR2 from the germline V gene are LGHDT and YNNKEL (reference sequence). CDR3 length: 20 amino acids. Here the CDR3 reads CASSHLPIAGTSHSGETQYF. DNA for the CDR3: TGTGCCAGCAGCCATCTACCAATCGCCGGGACTAGCCATTCGGGGGAGACCCAGTACTTC.

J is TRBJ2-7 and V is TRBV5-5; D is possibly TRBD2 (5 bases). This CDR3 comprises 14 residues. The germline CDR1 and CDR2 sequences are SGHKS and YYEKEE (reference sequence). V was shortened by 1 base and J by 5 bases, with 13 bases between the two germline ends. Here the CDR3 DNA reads TGTGCCAGCAGCTTGTTCGTAGCGTACCACGAGCAGTACTTC. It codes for CASSLFVAYHEQYF.

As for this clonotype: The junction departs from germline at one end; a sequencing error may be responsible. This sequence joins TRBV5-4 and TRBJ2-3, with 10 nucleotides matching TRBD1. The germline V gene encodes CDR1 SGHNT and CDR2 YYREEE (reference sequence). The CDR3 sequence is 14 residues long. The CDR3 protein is CASKADRGTDAQYF. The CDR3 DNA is TGTGCCAGCAAAGCGGACAGGGGGACAGATGCGCAGTATTTT.

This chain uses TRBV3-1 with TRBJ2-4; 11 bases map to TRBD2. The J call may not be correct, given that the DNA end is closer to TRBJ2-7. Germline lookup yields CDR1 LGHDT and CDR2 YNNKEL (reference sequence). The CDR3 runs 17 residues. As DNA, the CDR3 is TGTGCCAGCAGCCAAGGCACTAGCGGGAGTTTTTCCTACGAGCAGTACTTC. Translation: CASSQGTSGSFSYEQYF.

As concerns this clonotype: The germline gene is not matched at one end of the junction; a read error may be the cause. This CDR3 reads CASSYSTTGEVNYGHTF. The CDR3 region has the DNA TGTGCCAGCAGTTACTCGACTACAGGGGAAGTTAACTATGGCCACACCTTC. This chain connects TRBV6-2 or TRBV6-3 to TRBJ1-2; 7 nucleotides match TRBD1. The CDR3 contains 17 residues. In germline, CDR1 is MNHEY, CDR2 SVGEGT.

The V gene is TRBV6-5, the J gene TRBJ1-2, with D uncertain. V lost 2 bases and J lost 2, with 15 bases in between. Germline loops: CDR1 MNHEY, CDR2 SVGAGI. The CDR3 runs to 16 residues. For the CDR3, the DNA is TGTGCCAGCAGTTACCTGTCCGGGCGTTCCAACTATGGCTACACCTTC. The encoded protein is CASSYLSGRSNYGYTF.

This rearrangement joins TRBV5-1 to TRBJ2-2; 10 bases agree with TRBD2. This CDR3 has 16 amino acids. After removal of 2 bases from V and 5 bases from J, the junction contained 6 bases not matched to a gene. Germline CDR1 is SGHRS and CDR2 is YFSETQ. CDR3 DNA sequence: TGCGCCAGCAGCTTTGCTAGCGGGAGCGGGACCGGGGAGCTGTTTTTT. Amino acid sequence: CASSFASGSGTGELFF.

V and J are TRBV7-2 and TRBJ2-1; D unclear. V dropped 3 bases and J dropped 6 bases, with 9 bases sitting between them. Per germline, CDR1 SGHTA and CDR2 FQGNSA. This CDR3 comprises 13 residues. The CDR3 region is CASSLWAFNEQFF. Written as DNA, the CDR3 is TGTGCCAGCAGCTTGTGGGCTTTCAATGAGCAGTTCTTC.

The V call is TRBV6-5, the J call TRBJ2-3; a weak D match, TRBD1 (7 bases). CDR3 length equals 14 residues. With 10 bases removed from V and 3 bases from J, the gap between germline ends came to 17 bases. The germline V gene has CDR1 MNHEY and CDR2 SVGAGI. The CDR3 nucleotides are TGTGCCACCCGTCGGGGGACAGCTACAGATACGCAGTATTTT. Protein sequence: CATRRGTATDTQYF.

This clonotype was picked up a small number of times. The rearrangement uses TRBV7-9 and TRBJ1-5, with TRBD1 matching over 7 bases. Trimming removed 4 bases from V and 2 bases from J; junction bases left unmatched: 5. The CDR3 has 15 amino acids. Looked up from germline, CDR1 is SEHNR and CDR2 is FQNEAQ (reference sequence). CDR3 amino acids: CASSSDREGNQPQHF. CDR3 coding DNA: TGTGCCAGCAGCTCCGACAGGGAGGGCAATCAGCCCCAGCATTTT.

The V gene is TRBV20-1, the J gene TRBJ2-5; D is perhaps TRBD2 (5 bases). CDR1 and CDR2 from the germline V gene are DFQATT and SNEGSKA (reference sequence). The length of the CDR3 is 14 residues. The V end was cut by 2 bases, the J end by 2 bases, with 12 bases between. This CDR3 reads CSARMRVGQETQYF. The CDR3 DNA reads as TGCAGTGCTAGAATGAGGGTCGGGCAAGAGACCCAGTACTTC.

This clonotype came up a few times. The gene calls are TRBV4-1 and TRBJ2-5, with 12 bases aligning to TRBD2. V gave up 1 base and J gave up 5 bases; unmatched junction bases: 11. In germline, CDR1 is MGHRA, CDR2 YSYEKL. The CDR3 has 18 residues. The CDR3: CASSQAAGLAGLHETQYF. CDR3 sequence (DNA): TGCGCCAGCAGCCAAGCGGCAGGACTAGCGGGACTCCATGAGACCCAGTACTTC.

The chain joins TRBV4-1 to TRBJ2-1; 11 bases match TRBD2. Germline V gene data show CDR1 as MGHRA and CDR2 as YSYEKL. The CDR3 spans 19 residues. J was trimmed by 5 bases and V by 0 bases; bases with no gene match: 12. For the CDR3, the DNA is TGCGCCAGCAGCCAAGATCATCGTGCAGTTAGCGGGAGGGACAATGAGCAGTTCTTC. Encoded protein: CASSQDHRAVSGRDNEQFF.

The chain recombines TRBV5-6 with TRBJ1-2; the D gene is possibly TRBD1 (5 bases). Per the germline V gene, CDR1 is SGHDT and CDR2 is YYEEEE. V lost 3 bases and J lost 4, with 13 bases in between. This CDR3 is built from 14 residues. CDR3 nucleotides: TGTGCCAGCAGCTGGGGAGGGACCTCCTATGGCTACACCTTC. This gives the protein CASSWGGTSYGYTF.

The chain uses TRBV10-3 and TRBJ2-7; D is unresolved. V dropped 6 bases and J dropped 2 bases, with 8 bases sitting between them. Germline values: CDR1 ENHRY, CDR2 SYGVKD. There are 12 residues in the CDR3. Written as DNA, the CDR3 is TGTGCCATCAGGACGCTTACCTACGAGCAGTACTTC. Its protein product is CAIRTLTYEQYF.

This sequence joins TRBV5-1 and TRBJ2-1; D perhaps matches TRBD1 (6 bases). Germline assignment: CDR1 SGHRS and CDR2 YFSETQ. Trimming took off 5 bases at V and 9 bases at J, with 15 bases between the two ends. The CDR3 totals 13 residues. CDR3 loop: CASSLTGKSEQFF. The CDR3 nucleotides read TGCGCCAGCAGTTTAACAGGGAAATCTGAGCAGTTCTTC.

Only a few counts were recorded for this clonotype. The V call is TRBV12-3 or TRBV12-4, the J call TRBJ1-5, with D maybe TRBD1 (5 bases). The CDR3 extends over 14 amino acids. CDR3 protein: CASSIRRVRQPQHF. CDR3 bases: TGTGCTTCCAGCATCCGCAGGGTGAGACAGCCCCAGCATTTT.

The CDR3 is CSGKRGNEQFF. For the CDR3, the DNA is TGCAGCGGGAAGCGGGGCAATGAGCAGTTCTTC. The chain joins TRBV29-1 to TRBJ2-1; TRBD2 aligns across 7 bases. Germline V gene lookup returns CDR1 SQVTM and CDR2 ANQGSEA. The V segment lost 7 bases and the J segment 6 bases; nucleotides outside the gene matches: 3. The CDR3 covers 11 residues.